Following are 23 T cell receptor beta chains from one sample sequenced in a study of cytomegalovirus exposure and HLA in healthy donors. This table comes from immunoSEQ multiplex PCR, and its TCRdb copy is limited to in-frame clones, with some not included. The sample includes around 230,000 clones, approximately 86% seen only once; the top ten take 0.95% to 1.5%. Material for sequencing was PBMCs. These receptors all stem from a woman aged 30 to 39 in good health and CMV-seropositive.

The J gene is TRBJ2-2, the V gene TRBV9; D possibly corresponds to TRBD2 (5 bases). The germline CDR1 and CDR2 sequences are SGDLS and YYNGEE. The CDR3 covers 13 residues. The V end was cut by 5 bases, the J end by 10 bases, with 15 bases between. CDR3 DNA sequence: TGTGCCAGCAGTCCTCCCGGGGTGCCGGAGCTGTTTTTT. Residues: CASSPPGVPELFF.

This rearrangement joins TRBV28 to TRBJ1-2; possible D gene TRBD1, 6 bases. Germline CDR1 MDHEN, CDR2 SYDVKM. This CDR3 spans 11 amino acids. Trimming took 6 bases from V and 11 from J, leaving 13 bases between them. The CDR3 sequence: CASREGGRYTF. The DNA for the CDR3 is TGTGCCAGCAGGGAGGGGGGGCGGTACACCTTC.

The CDR3 loop reads CASSLGGEQFF. The DNA for the CDR3 is TGTGCCAGCAGCTTAGGGGGCGAGCAGTTCTTC. The chain joins TRBV7-9 to TRBJ2-1; tentative D call: TRBD1 (5 bases). The V gene lost 1 base and the J gene lost 10 bases, with 5 bases spanning the gap. The germline CDR1 and CDR2 sequences are SEHNR and FQNEAQ (reference sequence). The CDR3 contains 11 residues.

The chain joins TRBV6-1 to TRBJ2-1; 13 nucleotides align to TRBD2. The germline gives CDR1 MNHNS, CDR2 SASEGT. This CDR3 contains 21 residues. V was clipped by 2 bases and J by 2 bases; unmatched bases: 15. CDR3 nucleotides: TGTGCCAGCAGTGAAAAGGGACTAGCGGGAAATGGGTACGAGACCTACAATGAGCAGTTCTTC. This codes for CASSEKGLAGNGYETYNEQFF.

The rearrangement uses TRBV2 and TRBJ2-7; 7 positions match TRBD2. The CDR3 consists of 16 residues. Trimming took 6 bases from V and 0 from J; bases not matched to a gene: 11. CDR1 SNHLY and CDR2 FYNNEI come from the germline V gene. In DNA form, the CDR3 reads TGTGCCAGCAGGATCCTGAGAGGCGGGAGCTCCTACGAGCAGTACTTC. Amino acids: CASRILRGGSSYEQYF.

This clone was counted only a few times. The chain uses TRBV18 and TRBJ1-5; TRBD1 is a possible D gene (5 bases). CDR3 length: 14 residues. Germline V lookup: CDR1 KGHSH, CDR2 LQKENI. Trimming pared 3 bases from V and 5 bases from J, leaving 11 bases between. CDR3 sequence (DNA): TGTGCCAGCTCACCGCCGGGGACTGATCAGCCCCAGCATTTT. It yields the protein CASSPPGTDQPQHF.

V usage is TRBV28 and J usage is TRBJ1-1; no clear D gene. The CDR3 totals 14 residues. Trimming shortened V by 2 bases and J by 3 bases, and 10 bases separated the two germline ends. Germline V lookup: CDR1 MDHEN, CDR2 SYDVKM. The CDR3 sequence: CASSLVVRDTEAFF. CDR3 sequence (DNA): TGTGCCAGCAGTTTAGTGGTCCGAGACACTGAAGCTTTCTTT.

This sequence joins TRBV7-9 and TRBJ2-7; 7 bases line up with TRBD2. J gave up 1 base and V 1 base, and 7 bases lay outside the gene matches. Germline V gene sequence: CDR1 SEHNR, CDR2 FQNEAQ (reference sequence). This CDR3 contains 16 residues. CDR3 nucleotide sequence: TGTGCCAGCAGCTTAGTTCTCCTAGCGGAGTCCTACGAGCAGTACTTC. Translating gives CASSLVLLAESYEQYF.

This clone came up many times. The chain has TRBV5-1 and TRBJ1-5; 11 bases line up with TRBD1. V lost 4 bases, J lost 1 base, and 10 bases stayed unmatched. Per the germline V gene, CDR1 is SGHRS and CDR2 is YFSETQ. The CDR3 is 18 residues long. CDR3 loop: CASSPSWTGGSSNQPQHF. The CDR3 coding sequence is TGCGCCAGCAGCCCCTCTTGGACAGGGGGCTCAAGCAATCAGCCCCAGCATTTT.

The gene calls are TRBV7-3 and TRBJ2-1; D possibly corresponds to TRBD2 (5 bases). Trimming took off 3 bases at V and 8 bases at J, with 14 bases between the two ends. The CDR3 runs to 14 residues. CDR1 and CDR2 from the germline V gene are SGHTA and FQGTGA. The CDR3 DNA sequence: TGTGCCAGCAGCTTCACGGCTAGCTATGATGAGCAGTTCTTC. It yields the protein CASSFTASYDEQFF. The full variable domain, completed using reference TRBV7-3 and TRBJ2-1, is GAGVSQTPSNKVTEKGKYVELRCDPISGHTALYWYRQSLGQGPEFLIYFQGTGAADDSGLPNDRFFAVRPEGSVSTLKIQRTERGDSAVYLCASSFTASYDEQFFGPGTRLTVL.

The chain joins TRBV28 to TRBJ1-3; a possible D gene is TRBD1 (5 bases). The CDR3 extends over 16 amino acids. Germline V lookup: CDR1 MDHEN, CDR2 SYDVKM. Trimming pared 6 bases from V and 0 bases from J, leaving 15 bases between. The DNA for the CDR3 is TGTGCCAGCAGAAGAATACAGGTTCCCTCTGGAAACACCATATATTTT. Protein: CASRRIQVPSGNTIYF. The complete variable domain, with remaining parts taken from reference TRBV28 and TRBJ1-3, reads DVKVTQSSRYLVKRTGEKVFLECVQDMDHENMFWYRQDPGLGLRLIYFSYDVKMKEKGDIPEGYSVSREKKERFSLILESASTNQTSMYLCASRRIQVPSGNTIYFGEGSWLTVV.

The chain links TRBV10-3 to TRBJ2-7; 10 positions match TRBD1. With V trimmed by 4 bases and J by 1 base, 4 bases remained unmatched. The CDR3 has 15 residues. Germline loops: CDR1 ENHRY, CDR2 SYGVKD. For the CDR3, the DNA is TGTGCCATCAGTGGGCGGACAGGGGGGTCCTACGAGCAGTACTTC. Protein: CAISGRTGGSYEQYF.

This chain uses TRBV9 with TRBJ2-2; 11 bases match TRBD2. The CDR3 loop spans 16 amino acids. Unmatched junction bases numbered 8, after V lost 4 bases and J lost 6 bases. Germline CDR1 reads SGDLS; CDR2 reads YYNGEE. The CDR3 reads CASSPRTSGFPGELFF. CDR3 in DNA: TGTGCCAGCAGCCCCCGGACTAGCGGGTTTCCCGGGGAGCTGTTTTTT.

DNA of the CDR3: TGTGCCAGCAGCCCCCCCAAGTCGACTAGCGGGAGACAGGAGACCCAGTACTTC. This encodes CASSPPKSTSGRQETQYF. The rearrangement links TRBV7-9 to TRBJ2-5; 12 nucleotides match TRBD2. The CDR3 covers 18 residues. The trim removed 5 bases at V and 5 bases at J, leaving 15 bases unmatched. Looked up from germline, CDR1 is SEHNR and CDR2 is FQNEAQ (reference sequence). The whole variable domain, filled in from reference TRBV7-9 and TRBJ2-5, reads DTGVSQNPRHKITKRGQNVTFRCDPISEHNRLYWYRQTLGQGPEFLTYFQNEAQLEKSRLLSDRFSAERPKGSFSTLEIQRTEQGDSAMYLCASSPPKSTSGRQETQYFGPGTRLLVL.

The chain uses TRBV11-3 and TRBJ2-7, with 7 positions matching TRBD2. CDR3 size: 13 residues. Unmatched junction bases numbered 6, after V lost 0 bases and J lost 10 bases. From germline, CDR1 is SGHNT and CDR2 YENEEA. CDR3 sequence: CASSLEVKREQYF. CDR3 coding DNA: TGTGCCAGCAGCTTAGAGGTAAAGCGGGAACAGTACTTC.

The V and J genes are TRBV6-4 and TRBJ2-5; 7 bases agree with TRBD2. The J segment lost 2 bases and the V segment lost 3 bases, leaving 3 bases of the junction unmatched. The CDR3 runs 14 residues. Per germline, CDR1 MRHNA and CDR2 SNTAGT. The CDR3 reads CASSEQGGQETQYF. The CDR3 DNA reads TGTGCCAGCAGTGAGCAGGGAGGGCAAGAGACCCAGTACTTC.

This clone was detected once. V usage is TRBV6-5 and J usage is TRBJ2-2; no clear D. The germline V and J ends were trimmed by 4 bases and 3 bases, with 9 bases remaining between them. Per germline, CDR1 MNHEY and CDR2 SVGAGI. This CDR3 spans 14 amino acids. As DNA, the CDR3 is TGTGCCAGCAGTTCCGGCGGATACACCGGGGAGCTGTTTTTT. This translates into CASSSGGYTGELFF.

This rearrangement joins TRBV30 to TRBJ1-1; perhaps TRBD1 as D (5 bases). CDR3 length: 12 residues. Between the trimmed V and J ends, which lost 7 bases and 6 bases, there was a span of 15 bases. CDR1 is GTSNPN and CDR2 is SVGIG in the germline V gene (reference sequence). The CDR3 loop reads CASLGRAPEAFF. The CDR3 DNA reads TGTGCCTCCTTGGGCAGGGCTCCTGAAGCTTTCTTT.

The V gene is TRBV27, the J gene TRBJ2-1; 10 nucleotides align to TRBD1. Per germline, CDR1 MNHEY and CDR2 SMNVEV (reference sequence). V dropped 7 bases and J dropped 2; count of bases not matched to a gene: 8. The CDR3 consists of 16 residues. As DNA, the CDR3 is TGTGCCAGCACCCCTTGGACAGGGGGTGCCTACAATGAGCAGTTCTTC. Encoded protein: CASTPWTGGAYNEQFF.

The chain uses TRBV2 and TRBJ2-3, with TRBD2 identical over 9 bases. Germline V gene lookup returns CDR1 SNHLY and CDR2 FYNNEI. V lost 5 bases and J lost 2; bases outside the gene matches: 5. The CDR3 extends over 15 amino acids. The DNA of the CDR3 is TGTGCCAGCAGTTGGCGGGAGGGATTCACAGATACGCAGTATTTT. Its protein is CASSWREGFTDTQYF.

This chain connects TRBV5-1 to TRBJ2-1; maybe TRBD2 (5 bases). This CDR3 has 15 amino acids. Germline values: CDR1 SGHRS, CDR2 YFSETQ. Trimming removed 6 bases at V and 3 bases at J, with 16 bases between. This CDR3 is CASTKEGDNYNEQFF. Here the CDR3 DNA reads TGCGCCAGCACTAAAGAGGGAGATAACTACAATGAGCAGTTCTTC. Looking up the rest from reference TRBV5-1 and TRBJ2-1 gives the full variable domain: KAGVTQTPRYLIKTRGQQVTLSCSPISGHRSVSWYQQTPGQGLQFLFEYFSETQRNKGNFPGRFSGRQFSNSRSEMNVSTLELGDSALYLCASTKEGDNYNEQFFGPGTRLTVL.

The chain couples TRBV6-5 to TRBJ2-7; possibly TRBD2 for D (5 bases). Germline assignment: CDR1 MNHEY and CDR2 SVGAGI. This CDR3 has 15 residues. Trimming stripped 2 bases from V and 5 bases from J, with 16 bases between. CDR3 coding DNA: TGTGCCAGCAGTTACCGAAAGGATGAGGGCCACGAGCAGTACTTC. This translates into CASSYRKDEGHEQYF.

The gene calls are TRBV7-9 and TRBJ1-1; D ambiguous. Germline values: CDR1 SEHNR, CDR2 FQNEAQ (reference sequence). The CDR3 totals 11 residues. Trimming cost V 5 bases and J 1 base, with 2 bases left between them. CDR3 nucleotide sequence: TGTGCCAGCAGCCAGAACACTGAAGCTTTCTTT. It specifies CASSQNTEAFF.